This entry is about one T cell receptor beta chain. Its target is unknown. This entry is derived from a study of T cell responses to AZD1222 COVID-19 vaccine. Germline V gene data show CDR1 as SGHRS and CDR2 as YFSETQ. The CDR3 covers 14 residues. Deletions cut 0 bases from V and 4 bases from J, with 11 bases between. Sequencing used immunoSEQ multiplex PCR; TCRdb keeps in-frame clones, though not all of them. Of more than 100,000 clones listed, 70% to 85% were seen once; the top ten hold 6.2%. Study-wide findings and caveats: Spike-specific TCR breadth and depth were elevated following two AZD1222 doses. There were repertoire samples only from the period after the peak T cell response. The study identified only a handful of AZD1222 recipients as seropositive at baseline.

The sample in question was peripheral blood, obtained on day 0 of AZD1222 vaccination. The V gene is TRBV5-1, the J gene TRBJ2-7; D possibly corresponds to TRBD1 (6 bases). This clonotype originated in an adult in good health. CDR3 residues: CASSLDGQRYEQYF. CDR3 in DNA: TGCGCCAGCAGCTTGGACGGACAGAGGTACGAGCAGTACTTC.